This section outlines one T cell receptor beta chain sequence together with its context. The sample originates from a study of blood T cell repertoires in COVID-19. Study background: Researchers got acute and convalescent COVID-19 samples from the United States, Italy and Spain.

The CDR3 is made up of 16 amino acids. The V gene's germline CDR1 is SGHTA and CDR2 FQGNSA. Trimming removed 0 bases at V and 0 bases at J, with 6 bases between. Only in-frame clones appear in the TCRdb table, and some are missing; sequencing was by immunoSEQ multiplex PCR. Of about 150,000 clones listed, 90% are singletons. The chain carries TRBV7-2 and TRBJ2-6; a weak D match, TRBD2 (6 bases). This clonotype was sampled from a man aged 45 to 65 with acute or convalescent COVID-19. Material for sequencing was peripheral blood. CDR3 in amino acids: CASSLAGSSGANVLTF. In nucleotides, the CDR3 is TGTGCCAGCAGCTTAGCCGGGAGCTCTGGGGCCAACGTCCTGACTTTC.